This TCR beta chain was identified in a study of cytomegalovirus exposure and HLA in healthy donors. Donors were drawn from the approximately 130-subject validation cohort, separate from the approximately 670-subject first cohort. Generated by immunoSEQ multiplex PCR, the TCRdb table keeps only in-frame clones and is missing some. This sample has about 160,000 clones, with nearly 90% found just once. The CDR3 length is 15 residues. Looked up from germline, CDR1 is MNHNS and CDR2 is SASEGT. V dropped 1 base and J dropped 2 bases, with 12 bases sitting between them. The TCR originated in a woman aged 18-35 years in good health and CMV-seropositive. Sequencing used PBMCs. This chain uses TRBV6-1 with TRBJ2-7, with D tentatively TRBD1 (6 bases). The DNA for the CDR3 is TGTGCCAGCAGTGAAGGAACAGGGCCAACCTACGAGCAGTACTTC. Translated, it gives CASSEGTGPTYEQYF.